The rows below give T cell receptor beta chains drawn from one sample of a study of T-cell memory formation after mild COVID-19. TCRdb used MiXCR to reprocess the 5' RACE reads, holding one entry per CDR3 protein. The sample lists 300,000 to 350,000 distinct CDR3 sequences, over 11% occurring once. Sequencing was carried out using PBMCs or a T cell subset sorted from them (not recorded which). These receptors originate from a man younger than 35 who had mild COVID-19 (a few samples of this study predate the infection). Cell type and time point are not known. The CDR3 runs from the conserved cysteine through the conserved F or W. D genes are given only for firm matches. Clone size, where shown, is once, few, many, or a class for clones that have expanded.

abundance	d_gene	v_gene	j_gene	CDR3nt	CDR3aa
.	TRBD1	TRBV6-1	TRBJ1-5	TGTGCCAGCAGCCGGGACAGGGTACGCCAGCCCCAGCATTTT	CASSRDRVRQPQHF
.	.	TRBV14	TRBJ2-3	TGTGCCAGCAGCCAAGGATGGAGAGATACGCAGTATTTT	CASSQGWRDTQYF
.	TRBD1	TRBV5-1	TRBJ1-1	TGCGCCAGCAGCAGGGGACAGAGGAACACTGAAGCTTTCTTT	CASSRGQRNTEAFF
.	TRBD1	TRBV6-5	TRBJ2-3	TGTGCCAGCAAACCTCAGGGGGCAAGCACAGATACGCAGTATTTT	CASKPQGASTDTQYF
.	.	TRBV10-3	TRBJ2-1	TGTGCCAGCGGAGCCGGGGAGGAGGATGAGCAGTTCTTC	CASGAGEEDEQFF
.	.	TRBV7-3	TRBJ2-1	TGTGCCAGCAGCTTAACGAGCTACAATGAGCAGTTCTTC	CASSLTSYNEQFF
few	TRBD1	TRBV12-3/TRBV12-4	TRBJ2-5	TGTGCCAGCAGTCAACTAGTCCCGGGACAGGGGGAGAAGACCCAGTACTTC	CASSQLVPGQGEKTQYF
.	TRBD1	TRBV5-6	TRBJ2-7	TGTGCCAGCAGCTCTTCAGGGGGATCATCCTACGAGCAGTACTTC	CASSSSGGSSYEQYF
.	.	TRBV19	TRBJ1-1	TGTGCCAGTAGAAAGTCGGCCGTGGGCAGAGGGAAGACTGAAGCTTTCTTT	CASRKSAVGRGKTEAFF
.	.	TRBV6-5	TRBJ1-6	TGTGCCAGCAGTCAACCGACGGACCGTTATTCACCCCCCCACTTT	CASSQPTDRYSPPHF
.	.	TRBV6-1	TRBJ1-2	TGTGCCAGCCAATCACTAGAAGGGGGAATTAACTATGGCTACACCTTC	CASQSLEGGINYGYTF
.	.	TRBV4-3	TRBJ1-1	TGCGCCAGCAGCCACCAACAAGGGCGGACTGAAGCTTTCTTT	CASSHQQGRTEAFF
few	TRBD1	TRBV7-2	TRBJ1-1	TGTGCCAGCAGCCCTGCAGGGGGCCGGACTGAAGCTTTCTTT	CASSPAGGRTEAFF
many	.	TRBV23-1	TRBJ2-1	TGCGCCAGCAGTCACGGATTTTCCTACAATGAGCAGTTCTTC	CASSHGFSYNEQFF
many	.	TRBV20-1	TRBJ2-7	TGCAGTGCTAGGGGCGGCGGAGGAACCTACGAGCAGTACTTC	CSARGGGGTYEQYF
few	.	TRBV12-3/TRBV12-4	TRBJ2-2	TGTGCCAGCAGTTTAGCGCTAGGTCACTCATCCACCGGGGAGCTGTTTTTT	CASSLALGHSSTGELFF
.	TRBD2	TRBV7-6	TRBJ2-1	TGTGCCAGCAGCTTAGGGCTAGCGGGGGGGCAGTCGGGCAATGAGCAGTTCTTC	CASSLGLAGGQSGNEQFF
.	.	TRBV6-2/TRBV6-3	TRBJ1-1	TGTGCCAGCAGTGGGCCCCAATCTGAAGCTTTCTTT	CASSGPQSEAFF
.	.	TRBV24-1	TRBJ2-5	TGTGCCACCAGTGCGGCACCTCCTGAACGAGAGACCCAGTACTTC	CATSAAPPERETQYF
few	.	TRBV11-2	TRBJ1-2	TGTGCCAGCAGCTCGATTAGGAACGGGGGGTATGGCTACACCTTC	CASSSIRNGGYGYTF
.	TRBD2	TRBV4-1	TRBJ2-5	TGCGCCAGCAGCCCTGGACTAGCGGGGGGGCCCATAGAGACCCAGTACTTC	CASSPGLAGGPIETQYF
.	TRBD2	TRBV7-2	TRBJ2-3	TGTGCCAGCAGCTTATCCGGGAGGGCGGGCACAGATACGCAGTATTTT	CASSLSGRAGTDTQYF
.	TRBD1	TRBV18	TRBJ1-6	TGTGCCAGCTCACCTCGACAGGGAAATAATTCACCCCTCCACTTT	CASSPRQGNNSPLHF